A single sample gave rise to the 17 T cell receptor beta chains below, sequenced in a study of T cell responses to AZD1222 COVID-19 vaccine. Method: immunoSEQ multiplex PCR; TCRdb's copy keeps in-frame clones and lacks some. The repertoire includes about 150,000 clones, over 80% of them detected once, and over 8% sits in the top ten. Sequencing was performed on peripheral blood, taken 28 days after the second AZD1222 dose. Source of these receptors: an adult who received the AZD1222 COVID-19 vaccine.

This clone showed up just once. The chain carries TRBV24-1 and TRBJ1-2, with TRBD1 identical over 7 bases. Trimming at V came to 7 bases and at J to 7 bases, leaving 5 bases not matched to a gene. This CDR3 contains 12 residues. Per the germline V gene, CDR1 is KGHDR and CDR2 is SFDVKD. The CDR3 nucleotides read TGTGCCACCAGGGGGACAGCGGCTGGCTACACCTTC. Its protein product is CATRGTAAGYTF.

The chain employs TRBV24-1 and TRBJ2-1, with 9 bases that match TRBD2. The CDR3 contains 20 residues. Germline V lookup: CDR1 KGHDR, CDR2 SFDVKD. Trimming at V came to 4 bases and at J to 4 bases, leaving 19 bases not matched to a gene. CDR3 loop: CATSDAPRTGSTSGYNEQFF. The CDR3 bases are TGTGCCACCAGTGACGCCCCGCGTACGGGGTCCACTAGCGGGTACAATGAGCAGTTCTTC.

This chain links TRBV7-9 with TRBJ2-4; D may be TRBD1 or TRBD2 (6 bases each). Deletions cut 5 bases from V and 4 bases from J, with 18 bases between. The length of the CDR3 is 16 residues. CDR1 SEHNR and CDR2 FQNEAQ come from the germline V gene (reference sequence). CDR3 residues: CASSTRGPHSKNIQYF. CDR3 DNA sequence: TGTGCCAGCAGCACCCGGGGGCCCCACTCGAAAAACATTCAGTACTTC.

The chain is built from TRBV28 and TRBJ1-5; possible D gene TRBD1, 6 bases. The CDR3 loop spans 16 amino acids. V was trimmed by 4 bases and J by 1 base, leaving 14 bases between them. Germline CDR1 reads MDHEN; CDR2 reads SYDVKM. CDR3 DNA: TGTGCCAGCAGTTCATCACTTACAGGGAGCAATCAGCCCCAGCATTTT. Protein sequence: CASSSSLTGSNQPQHF.

The genes are TRBV28 and TRBJ1-5; 7 bases line up with TRBD1. Unmatched junction bases numbered 9, after V lost 6 bases and J lost 7 bases. CDR1 and CDR2 (germline): MDHEN, SYDVKM. The CDR3 runs 14 residues. In nucleotides, the CDR3 is TGTGCCAGCAGCACGACAGGGTTAAACCAGCCCCAGCATTTT. Protein: CASSTTGLNQPQHF.

Only one count was recorded for this clone. CDR3 DNA: TGCGCCACCATGTGTATAACGCACCCACCCTACGAGCAGTACTTC. It yields the protein CATMCITHPPYEQYF. The chain recombines TRBV23-1 with TRBJ2-7; D remains ambiguous. TRBV23-1 belongs to the ORF category, with a function that is uncertain. The CDR3 runs 15 residues. V lost 10 bases and J lost 2, with 21 bases in between.

The V call is TRBV3-1 (or the pseudogene TRBV3-2), the J call TRBJ1-1; weak D call: TRBD1 (6 bases). Trimming took off 5 bases at V and 3 bases at J, with 19 bases between the two ends. This CDR3 comprises 16 residues. Germline V gene lookup returns CDR1 LGHDT and CDR2 YNNKEL (reference sequence). The CDR3: CASSGGSIFGDTEAFF. The CDR3 DNA reads as TGTGCCAGCAGCGGGGGCAGTATCTTTGGGGACACTGAAGCTTTCTTT.

This sequence joins TRBV5-1 and TRBJ2-3, with D unresolved. The CDR3 is made up of 14 amino acids. Germline V gene data show CDR1 as SGHRS and CDR2 as YFSETQ. V was cut by 7 bases and J by 9 bases, with 21 bases left in between. CDR3: CASRLEIPEITQYF. The CDR3 coding sequence is TGCGCCAGCCGCCTCGAGATTCCGGAGATAACGCAGTATTTT.

The V and J genes are TRBV15 and TRBJ1-2; TRBD1 might be the D (6 bases). This CDR3 has 15 amino acids. The V gene lost 1 base and the J gene lost 4 bases, with 13 bases spanning the gap. CDR1 and CDR2 from the germline V gene are LNHNV and YYDKDF (reference sequence). This CDR3 is CATSRGGGDGYGYTF. The CDR3 region has the DNA TGTGCCACCAGCAGAGGTGGGGGCGACGGCTATGGCTACACCTTC.

The gene calls are TRBV4-2 and TRBJ2-7; D might be TRBD2 (6 bases). V shed 0 bases and J shed 4 bases, with 22 bases lying between them. Germline V gene data show CDR1 as LGHNA and CDR2 as YNFKEQ. The CDR3 is 18 residues long. CDR3 residues: CASSQEEYRELEIYEQYF. CDR3 sequence (DNA): TGTGCCAGCAGCCAAGAGGAATATCGGGAGCTGGAGATTTACGAGCAGTACTTC.

The chain joins TRBV19 to TRBJ1-5; possibly TRBD1 for D (6 bases). CDR3 size: 17 residues. The V end lost 1 base, the J end lost 2 bases, and 15 bases lay between the germline ends. Germline values: CDR1 LNHDA, CDR2 SQIVND (reference sequence). CDR3 region: CASSIVQGRVGNQPQHF. CDR3 DNA sequence: TGTGCCAGTAGTATAGTACAGGGTCGAGTTGGCAATCAGCCCCAGCATTTT.

V usage is TRBV28 and J usage is TRBJ2-7, with D possibly being TRBD1 (6 bases). Germline loops: CDR1 MDHEN, CDR2 SYDVKM. V was clipped by 9 bases and J by 2 bases, with 8 bases between them. This CDR3 spans 11 amino acids. The CDR3 is CASGGTYEQYF. The CDR3 nucleotides read TGTGCCAGTGGGGGCACCTACGAGCAGTACTTC.

This clone has just one count. This chain connects TRBV15 to TRBJ2-7; D unresolved. This CDR3 region has 11 residues. Germline CDR1 LNHNV, CDR2 YYDKDF (reference sequence). Trimming took 0 bases from V and 7 from J, leaving 4 bases between them. DNA for the CDR3: TGTGCCACCAGCAGAGATGGGGAGCAGTACTTC. Its protein product is CATSRDGEQYF.

The chain carries TRBV7-9 and TRBJ1-3; possibly TRBD1 for D (5 bases). CDR3 length: 16 residues. CDR1 and CDR2 (germline): SEHNR, FQNEAQ (reference sequence). With 1 base removed from V and 0 bases from J, the gap between germline ends came to 10 bases. CDR3 protein: CASSLVRANSGNTIYF. Here the CDR3 DNA reads TGTGCCAGCAGCTTAGTCAGGGCCAACTCTGGAAACACCATATATTTT.

This clone was counted once. This chain connects TRBV28 to TRBJ1-6, with D perhaps matching TRBD1 (5 bases). V was trimmed by 10 bases and J by 5 bases, leaving 15 bases between them. CDR3 size: 14 residues. Germline CDR1 reads MDHEN; CDR2 reads SYDVKM. CDR3 protein: CATLGQWNNSPLHF. CDR3 coding DNA: TGTGCCACCCTGGGGCAGTGGAATAATTCACCCCTCCACTTT. The full variable domain, its missing parts supplied by reference TRBV28 and TRBJ1-6, is DVKVTQSSRYLVKRTGEKVFLECVQDMDHENMFWYRQDPGLGLRLIYFSYDVKMKEKGDIPEGYSVSREKKERFSLILESASTNQTSMYLCATLGQWNNSPLHFGNGTRLTVT.

There are a few counts of this clone. The V gene is TRBV27, the J gene TRBJ1-6; no firm D call. The CDR3 totals 12 residues. V was clipped by 9 bases and J by 8 bases, with 11 bases between them. CDR1 MNHEY and CDR2 SMNVEV come from the germline V gene (reference sequence). The CDR3 nucleotides are TGTGCCAGTCATAGTGGGGATTCACCCCTCCACTTT. This translates into CASHSGDSPLHF.

V usage is TRBV3-1 (or the pseudogene TRBV3-2) and J usage is TRBJ2-5; TRBD2 aligns across 9 bases. V gave up 3 bases and J gave up 3 bases; unmatched junction bases: 14. The germline gives CDR1 LGHDT, CDR2 YNNKEL (reference sequence). The CDR3 consists of 18 residues. The CDR3 coding sequence is TGTGCCAGCAGCCAGCGGCGCGTCGGTAGCGGGAGAAAAGAGACCCAGTACTTC. Translation: CASSQRRVGSGRKETQYF.